Sequencing of this T cell receptor (beta chain) was carried out in a study of T cell responses to AZD1222 COVID-19 vaccine. Study information: Both about-4-week and about-12-week second-dose recipients were combined.

Turning to this clone: What it recognizes is unknown.

Findings and caveats of the study: Clonal diversity was possibly underestimated, and the donors were mostly white British, with more females.

CDR3 size: 16 residues. The V gene's germline CDR1 is WNHNN and CDR2 SYGVQD (reference sequence). J lost 2 bases, V lost 6 bases, and 5 bases had no gene match. Only in-frame clones appear in the TCRdb table, and some are missing; sequencing was by immunoSEQ multiplex PCR. The sample records around 140,000 clones, roughly nine tenths being singletons. The sample consisted of peripheral blood, taken on day 0 of AZD1222 vaccination. The clonotype was recovered from an adult in good health. The gene calls are TRBV10-1 and TRBJ2-5; 14 bases line up with TRBD2. The CDR3 DNA is TGCGCCAGCAGCGACGGACTAGCGGGGGGACAAGAGACCCAGTACTTC. Translation: CASSDGLAGGQETQYF.